This is a list of T cell receptor beta chains from one sample in a study of human T cells and chemical hapten exposure. TCRdb recomputed calls from the RACE reads with MiXCR, one row per CDR3 protein. The data hold 350,000 or so distinct CDR3 sequences, with around 7% observed a single time. Source: whole blood, taken in connection with sensitization to the hapten diphenylcyclopropenone (DPC). The origin of the receptors is a woman under 30 with alopecia areata. Some clones in this sample may be carry-over from other donors' samples. Each CDR3 is given without its conserved first and last residue. Expanded clones are given a class, and other clones once, few, many or no size at all.

j_gene,v_gene,abundance,CDR3aa
TRBJ2-2,TRBV6-1,few,ARGQGWDGELF
TRBJ2-7,TRBV6-5,few,ASSRTSSYEQY
TRBJ2-3,TRBV4-3,few,ASSQYIDRPFGGTDTQY
TRBJ2-1,TRBV12-3/TRBV12-4,few,ASSRGSRATGQF
TRBJ2-3,TRBV18,few,ASAAGQGSDTQY
TRBJ1-1,TRBV7-3,many,ASSNQGYTEAF
TRBJ1-1,TRBV7-9,NA,ASSLRLGDGSLMNTEAF
TRBJ2-3,TRBV12-3/TRBV12-4,many,ASSLVDTQY
TRBJ2-3,TRBV5-6,few,ASSLEQVVGTDTQY
TRBJ1-2,TRBV4-2,NA,ASSQEMAPRYGYT
TRBJ1-2,TRBV9,few,ASSPETGGYGYT
TRBJ1-2,TRBV5-1,NA,ASSLVLGPQLDYT
TRBJ2-2,TRBV29-1,many,SALSDGELF